A single sample gave rise to the 10 T cell receptor beta chains below, sequenced in a study of shared clonotypes between healthy human individuals. Some clones are missing from TCRdb's copy, which holds only in-frame ones; the method was immunoSEQ multiplex PCR. The sample holds around 440,000 clones, around 77% seen once. Sequenced sample: PBMCs. The receptors derive from a woman aged 40 to 50 in good health. Some clones in this sample may be carry-over from other donors' samples.

A remark on this clone: This is likely an artifact of a read error, given a far larger clone one base away. The V call is TRBV5-6, the J call TRBJ2-5; possible D gene TRBD2, 5 bases. The CDR3 covers 13 residues. Germline V CDR1 and CDR2: SGHDT, YYEEEE. In DNA, the CDR3 is TGTGCCAGCACCGCGGGTGTAAAAGAGACCCGGTACTTC. The encoded protein is CASTAGVKETRYF.

As concerns this clone: A much larger clone differs from this one at a single base, so this may be a read error. This chain links TRBV7-9 with TRBJ2-3; D ambiguous. This CDR3 has 14 amino acids. The V end lost 2 bases, the J end lost 0 bases, and 6 bases lay between the germline ends. Germline CDR1 is SEHNR and CDR2 is FQNEAQ (reference sequence). CDR3 protein: CASSLRWSTDTQYF. The CDR3 coding sequence is TGTGCCAGCAGCTTAAGGTGGAGCACAGATACGCAGTATTTT.

This chain links TRBV4-2 with TRBJ2-5, with 8 bases identical to TRBD2. The closer fit of TRBJ2-7 to the DNA end suggests the J call may be wrong. The CDR3 has 16 residues. Per germline, CDR1 LGHNA and CDR2 YNFKEQ. DNA of the CDR3: TGTGCCAGCAGCCAAGAGACTTCGGGAGGGGCCTACGAGCAGTACTTC. Protein sequence: CASSQETSGGAYEQYF.

The chain combines TRBV6-5 with TRBJ2-7; 10 bases match TRBD2. The CDR3 loop spans 15 amino acids. CDR1 and CDR2 from the germline V gene are MNHEY and SVGAGI. Germline trimming cut 5 bases from V and 5 bases from J; bases unmatched to any gene: 9. The DNA of the CDR3 is TGTGCCAGCAGTCCCCCTCTAGCGGGGGCCCACGAGCAGTACTTC. Its protein product is CASSPPLAGAHEQYF.

As for this clone: A read error is likely here: a far larger clone is one base away. The chain has TRBV30 and TRBJ1-5; D is unclear. Looked up from germline, CDR1 is GTSNPN and CDR2 is SVGIG (reference sequence). The CDR3 has 12 residues. CDR3 residues: CAWSGSNQPQRF. The CDR3, as DNA: TGTGCCTGGAGCGGAAGCAATCAGCCCCAGCGTTTT.

The chain has TRBV4-1 and TRBJ2-7; D not certain. The CDR3 runs to 14 residues. The ends were cut back, 0 bases at V and 3 bases at J, with 9 bases in the middle. CDR1 MGHRA and CDR2 YSYEKL come from the germline V gene. This chain's CDR3 is CASSQDIGFYEQYF. For the CDR3, the DNA is TGCGCCAGCAGCCAAGATATCGGGTTCTACGAGCAGTACTTC.

The sample holds a few counts of this clone. The chain couples TRBV5-1 to TRBJ2-1; possibly TRBD1 or TRBD2 for D (6 bases each). Trimming took 0 bases from V and 6 from J, leaving 13 bases between them. This CDR3 spans 15 amino acids. CDR1 is SGHRS, CDR2 YFSETQ, per germline. The chain's CDR3 is CASSLGPGAGNEQFF. The CDR3 region has the DNA TGCGCCAGCAGCTTGGGCCCGGGGGCAGGCAATGAGCAGTTCTTC.

In its sample, this clone was seen once. With only one base between it and a far larger clone, this is likely a read error. The same CDR3 can be traced to other DNA sequences in this sample. The chain has TRBV9 and TRBJ2-3; D might be TRBD2 (6 bases). V was pared by 2 bases and J by 0 bases, with 10 bases between. The germline V gene encodes CDR1 SGDLS and CDR2 YYNGEE. The length of the CDR3 is 15 residues. The CDR3 is CASSVSGLSTDTQYF. DNA for the CDR3: TGTGCCAGCAGCGTGAGCGGGCTTAGCACAGATACGCAGTATTTT.

The rearrangement links TRBV4-1 to TRBJ2-7; 13 positions agree with TRBD2. CDR1 is MGHRA and CDR2 is YSYEKL in the germline V gene. The ends lost 6 bases at V and 6 bases at J; junction bases unmatched: 5. This CDR3 region has 14 residues. The DNA of the CDR3 is TGCGCCAGCAGAGGACTAGCGGGAGTAGGCGAGCAGTACTTC. This codes for CASRGLAGVGEQYF.

There are a few counts of this clone. The chain combines TRBV9 with TRBJ2-5; D is undetermined. The CDR3 is made up of 15 amino acids. Trimming shortened V by 0 bases and J by 2 bases, and 11 bases separated the two germline ends. Germline V gene sequence: CDR1 SGDLS, CDR2 YYNGEE. CDR3 sequence: CASSVGVSSQETQYF. The CDR3 DNA reads TGTGCCAGCAGCGTAGGGGTCTCAAGTCAAGAGACCCAGTACTTC.